A selection of T cell receptor beta chains follows, all from one sample in a study of TIL therapy for anti-PD-1-resistant metastatic lung cancer. Here immunoSEQ multiplex PCR was the method, and the copy in TCRdb shows in-frame clones only, minus some. The sample holds tens of thousands of clones; 79% are singletons and the top ten take around 15%. The sequencing used blood, collected at baseline. The receptors were sampled from a man between 65 and 85 years old with non-small cell lung cancer. The CDR3 runs from the conserved cysteine through the conserved F or W. The D gene is left open where the match is weak. Size is omitted from some rows. Given values are once, few, many or a class for expanded clones.

d_call	v_call	clone_size	j_call	cdr3_nt	cdr3_aa
.	TRBV27	.	TRBJ1-5	TGTGCCAGCAGTCTATCCGGGACGGCAAACAATCAGCCCCAGCATTTT	CASSLSGTANNQPQHF
TRBD1	TRBV7-2	.	TRBJ1-2	TGTGCCAGCAGGCCAGGGGGGATCTATGGCTACACCTTC	CASRPGGIYGYTF
.	TRBV7-9	.	TRBJ2-2	TGTGCCAGCAGCGCACAGGGAGACACCGGGGAGCTGTTTTTT	CASSAQGDTGELFF
.	TRBV28	.	TRBJ1-2	TGTGCCAGCTTCAGGGAGTCTAACTATGGCTACACCTTC	CASFRESNYGYTF
.	TRBV7-2	.	TRBJ1-2	TGTGCCAGCAGCTTAGGAACTAACTATGGCTACACCTTC	CASSLGTNYGYTF
.	TRBV19	.	TRBJ2-7	TGTGCCAGTAGCCTCTCCGTGAGCAGAGATTACGAGCAGTACTTC	CASSLSVSRDYEQYF
TRBD2	TRBV2	.	TRBJ2-1	TGTGCCAGCACAAAAGGAACTAGCGGGGGTGAGCAGTTCTTC	CASTKGTSGGEQFF
.	TRBV13	.	TRBJ2-5	TGTGCCAGCAGCTTAGGCAGGAGACAAGAGACCCAGTACTTC	CASSLGRRQETQYF
TRBD2	TRBV10-3	.	TRBJ2-2	TGTGCCATCAGTGCTAAGGGACTAGCTATGAACACCGGGGAGCTGTTTTTT	CAISAKGLAMNTGELFF
TRBD2	TRBV10-3	once	TRBJ2-3	TGTGCCATCCGCCCTAGCGGGACCACAGATACGCAGTATTTT	CAIRPSGTTDTQYF
.	TRBV7-2	.	TRBJ2-3	TGTGCCAGCAGCCCCCGCTCAGATACGCAGTATTTT	CASSPRSDTQYF
TRBD2	TRBV7-9	once	TRBJ2-3	TGTGCCAGCACCGGGGGTAGCGGGACAGATACGCAGTATTTT	CASTGGSGTDTQYF
.	TRBV15	.	TRBJ2-2	TGTGCCACCAGCAGAGATTGGCTGGGGCCCAACACCGGGGAGCTGTTTTTT	CATSRDWLGPNTGELFF
.	TRBV5-1	.	TRBJ1-1	TGCGCCAGCAGCTTGTCCGTTGACGGCACTGAAGCTTTCTTT	CASSLSVDGTEAFF
.	TRBV4-3	.	TRBJ2-7	TGCGCCAGCAGCCAAGCAACAGGAGGTGGGGTGTACGAGCAGTACTTC	CASSQATGGGVYEQYF
.	TRBV29-1	few	TRBJ1-1	TGCAGCGTTGAAGTGGGACCTATGAACACTGAAGCTTTCTTT	CSVEVGPMNTEAFF
TRBD2	TRBV2	few	TRBJ2-7	TGTGCCAGGTCGACTAGCGGGAGGTCGGACGAGCAGTACTTC	CARSTSGRSDEQYF
TRBD1	TRBV6-5	.	TRBJ2-5	TGTGCCAGCAGTTCCGACAGGGGCCGGAAAGAGACCCAGTACTTC	CASSSDRGRKETQYF
TRBD2	TRBV7-3	.	TRBJ2-3	TGTGCCAGCAGACTGACGGGAGGGCAGACAGATACGCAGTATTTT	CASRLTGGQTDTQYF
.	TRBV11-2	.	TRBJ2-1	TGTGCCAGCAGCTTATTAGCGGTCTCCTACAATGAGCAGTTCTTC	CASSLLAVSYNEQFF
.	TRBV7-3	.	TRBJ2-1	TGTGCCAGCAGCTCCCTAAACAATGAGCAGTTCTTC	CASSSLNNEQFF
TRBD1	TRBV5-1	.	TRBJ2-7	TGCGCCAGCAGCCGGGACAGCTACGAGCAGTACTTC	CASSRDSYEQYF
TRBD2	TRBV19	.	TRBJ2-1	TGTGCCAGTACCTCAACTAGCGGGAGATACAATGAGCAGTTCTTC	CASTSTSGRYNEQFF
TRBD2	TRBV27	few	TRBJ2-2	TGTGCCAGCAGTTTATCGCCCCGACTAGCGGGGAAGGCCGGGGAGCTGTTTTTT	CASSLSPRLAGKAGELFF
TRBD1	TRBV29-1	.	TRBJ2-3	TGCAGCGTTGAGGGACAGGGCTTCACAGATACGCAGTATTTT	CSVEGQGFTDTQYF
TRBD2	TRBV30	.	TRBJ2-1	TGTGCCTGGAGTGTCGAAGCGGGAGGTACTCTCAATGAGCAGTTCTTC	CAWSVEAGGTLNEQFF
TRBD2	TRBV27	.	TRBJ2-2	TGTGCCAGCAGTTTTGCGGGGGGAGTCGGGGAGCTGTTTTTT	CASSFAGGVGELFF
.	TRBV18	few	TRBJ2-5	TGTGCCAGCTCATCCCCTTCGGAGACCCAGTACTTC	CASSSPSETQYF
.	TRBV5-1	.	TRBJ2-3	TGCGCCAGCAGCGATGGGGCGAGCACAGATACGCAGTATTTT	CASSDGASTDTQYF
.	TRBV7-9	.	TRBJ2-7	TGTGCCAGCAGCTTGTCTTACGAGCAGTACTTC	CASSLSYEQYF
.	TRBV6-6	once	TRBJ1-4	TGTGCCAGCAGTTACTTAACTCAGGGGATTAATGAAAAACTGTTTTTT	CASSYLTQGINEKLFF
TRBD1	TRBV7-2	.	TRBJ2-3	TGTGCCAGCAGCTCGAGGACAGGGGGCCTCGATACGCAGTATTTT	CASSSRTGGLDTQYF
TRBD1	TRBV19	.	TRBJ2-4	TGTGCCAGTAGTCTCCGCGACAGGGGAGGTGGCAAAAACATTCAGTACTTC	CASSLRDRGGGKNIQYF
.	TRBV28	.	TRBJ1-4	TGTGCCAGCAGCGTAACTAATGAAAAACTGTTTTTT	CASSVTNEKLFF
TRBD1	TRBV5-5	.	TRBJ1-2	TGTGCCAGCAGCTTGGGGGGACAGGAGAACTATGGCTACACCTTC	CASSLGGQENYGYTF
TRBD2	TRBV18	once	TRBJ2-3	TGTGCCAGCTCCGGGACTAGCGGGAGCACAGATACGCAGTATTTT	CASSGTSGSTDTQYF
.	TRBV29-1	once	TRBJ2-7	TGCAGCGTTGAAATGGGGGGTCGACACGAGCAGTACTTC	CSVEMGGRHEQYF
.	TRBV11-2	.	TRBJ2-7	TGTGCCAGCAGCCCCGGGACTGTATCCTCCTACGAGCAGTACTTC	CASSPGTVSSYEQYF
TRBD2	TRBV7-9	.	TRBJ2-2	TGTGCCAGCAGCCGAGGACTAGCGGCCGGGGAGCTGTTTTTT	CASSRGLAAGELFF
.	TRBV29-1	.	TRBJ2-3	TGCAGCGCCTACCTTAGCACAGATACGCAGTATTTT	CSAYLSTDTQYF
TRBD2	TRBV5-4	.	TRBJ2-5	TGTGCCAGCAGCTTAGTGGGTAGCGGGAGGGCAAGAGAGACCCAGTACTTC	CASSLVGSGRARETQYF
.	TRBV7-8	.	TRBJ2-7	TGTGCCAGCAGGGTCGACAGAGTTGCCTACGAGCAGTACTTC	CASRVDRVAYEQYF
.	TRBV6-6	.	TRBJ2-3	TGTGCCAGCAGTTACGTCTCAGATACGCAGTATTTT	CASSYVSDTQYF
.	TRBV5-1	few	TRBJ2-2	TGCGCCAGCAGCTTGGACAAGTCCACCGGGGAGCTGTTTTTT	CASSLDKSTGELFF
TRBD2	TRBV5-1	.	TRBJ2-7	TGCGCCAGCAGCTTGGAAGCGGGAGGCTACGAGCAGTACTTC	CASSLEAGGYEQYF
.	TRBV30	.	TRBJ1-5	TGTGCCTGGAGTCCGGACAGTAATAGCAATCAGCCCCAGCATTTT	CAWSPDSNSNQPQHF
.	TRBV19	.	TRBJ1-2	TGTGCCAGTAGCCGCCGCTACGATCCAACCGGGCCCTCGAATGGCTACACCTTC	CASSRRYDPTGPSNGYTF
TRBD2	TRBV11-2	.	TRBJ2-7	TGTGCCAGCAGCTTCATTGCCCGCGGACTAGCGGGAGATGAGCAGTACTTC	CASSFIARGLAGDEQYF
TRBD1	TRBV7-9	.	TRBJ2-1	TGTGCCAGCAGCCTTAGGCGGACAGGGGTTATCGGTGAGCAGTTCTTC	CASSLRRTGVIGEQFF
TRBD1	TRBV9	.	TRBJ1-4	TGTGCCAGCAGCGCACCTCAACGGACAGGGAATGAAAAACTGTTTTTT	CASSAPQRTGNEKLFF
TRBD2	TRBV5-4	once	TRBJ2-7	TGTGCCAGCAGCTTAGCGGGACCGTACGAGCAGTACTTC	CASSLAGPYEQYF
.	TRBV19	.	TRBJ1-1	TGTGCCAGTAGTACTCAGACAGCCATGAACACTGAAGCTTTCTTT	CASSTQTAMNTEAFF
.	TRBV2	once	TRBJ2-7	TGTGCCAGCAGTCGAGGGCAGTACGAGCAGTACTTC	CASSRGQYEQYF
TRBD2	TRBV5-6	.	TRBJ2-1	TGTGCCAGCAGCTTGCCACCTAGCGGGATCTACAATGAGCAGTTCTTC	CASSLPPSGIYNEQFF
.	TRBV28	.	TRBJ2-2	TGTGCCAGCAGTTTGGACAGCGCCGGGGAGCTGTTTTTT	CASSLDSAGELFF
TRBD2	TRBV29-1	.	TRBJ2-3	TGCAGCGGGACCGGGACTAGCGGGAGGGCCTCTTCCACAGATACGCAGTATTTT	CSGTGTSGRASSTDTQYF
TRBD1	TRBV19	.	TRBJ1-5	TGTGCCAGTAGTATTTCACCGACAGGGAATCAGCCCCAGCATTTT	CASSISPTGNQPQHF
.	TRBV5-1	once	TRBJ2-6	TGCGCCAGCAGCTTTGCGGTTTCTGGGGCCAACGTCCTGACTTTC	CASSFAVSGANVLTF
TRBD1	TRBV7-9	few	TRBJ2-1	TGTGCCAGCAGCGACAGGGTCTCCTACAATGAGCAGTTCTTC	CASSDRVSYNEQFF
.	TRBV18	.	TRBJ1-4	TGTGCCAGCTCACCACGGGGGAATAGTAATGAAAAACTGTTTTTT	CASSPRGNSNEKLFF